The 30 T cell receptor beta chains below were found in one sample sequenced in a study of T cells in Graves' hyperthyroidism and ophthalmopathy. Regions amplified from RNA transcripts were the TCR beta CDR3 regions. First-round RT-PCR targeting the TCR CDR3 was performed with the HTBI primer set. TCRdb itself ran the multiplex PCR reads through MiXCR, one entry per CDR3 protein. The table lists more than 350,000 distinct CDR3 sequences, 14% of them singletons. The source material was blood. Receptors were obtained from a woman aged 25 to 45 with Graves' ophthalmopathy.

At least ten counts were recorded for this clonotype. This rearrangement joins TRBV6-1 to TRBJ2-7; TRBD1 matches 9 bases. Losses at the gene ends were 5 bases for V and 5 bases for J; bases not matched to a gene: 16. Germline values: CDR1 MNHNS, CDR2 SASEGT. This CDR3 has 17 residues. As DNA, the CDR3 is TGTGCCAGCAGTTACTTTCCGCCGGGACAGGGTGGCAACGAGCAGTACTTC. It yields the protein CASSYFPPGQGGNEQYF.

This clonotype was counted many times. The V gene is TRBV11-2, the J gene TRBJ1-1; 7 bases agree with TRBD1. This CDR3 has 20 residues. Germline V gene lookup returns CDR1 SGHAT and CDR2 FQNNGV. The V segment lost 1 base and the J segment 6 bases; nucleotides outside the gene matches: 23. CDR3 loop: CASSLGGRQGAWRTISEAFF. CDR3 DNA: TGTGCCAGCAGCTTAGGGGGGCGACAGGGTGCTTGGAGAACAATCTCTGAAGCTTTCTTT.

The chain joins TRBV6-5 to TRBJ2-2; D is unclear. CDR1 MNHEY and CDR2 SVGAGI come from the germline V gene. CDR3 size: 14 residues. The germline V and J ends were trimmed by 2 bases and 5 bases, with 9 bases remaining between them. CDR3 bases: TGTGCCAGCAGTTACGGGCTGGGAACCGGGGAGCTGTTTTTT. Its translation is CASSYGLGTGELFF.

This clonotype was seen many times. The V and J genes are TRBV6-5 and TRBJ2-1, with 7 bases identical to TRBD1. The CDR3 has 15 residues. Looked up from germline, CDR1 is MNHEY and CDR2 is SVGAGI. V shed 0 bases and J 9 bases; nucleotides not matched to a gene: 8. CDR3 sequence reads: CASSYSALGGGEQFF. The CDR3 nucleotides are TGTGCCAGCAGTTACTCGGCACTAGGGGGCGGTGAGCAGTTCTTC.

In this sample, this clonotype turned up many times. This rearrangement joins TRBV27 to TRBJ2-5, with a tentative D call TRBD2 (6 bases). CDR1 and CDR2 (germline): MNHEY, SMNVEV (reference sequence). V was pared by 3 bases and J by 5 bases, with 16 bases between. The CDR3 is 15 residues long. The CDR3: CASSLRGRPGETQYF. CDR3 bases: TGTGCCAGCAGTTTGCGGGGCCGGCCAGGGGAGACCCAGTACTTC.

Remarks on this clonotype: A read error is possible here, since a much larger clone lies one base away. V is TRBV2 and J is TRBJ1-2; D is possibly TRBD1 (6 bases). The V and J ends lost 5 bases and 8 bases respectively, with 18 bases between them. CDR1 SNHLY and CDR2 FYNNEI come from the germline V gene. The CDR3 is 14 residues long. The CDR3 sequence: CASSHFVGGLGYTF. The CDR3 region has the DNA TGTGCCAGCAGTCACTTTGTGGGGGGGCTAGGCTACACCTTC.

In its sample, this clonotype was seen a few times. The CDR3 bases are TGTGCCAGCAGGGTCTCCGCAGGCGCTCTCTATAGCAATCAGCCCCAGCATTTT. Translated, it gives CASRVSAGALYSNQPQHF. The V and J genes are TRBV6-1 and TRBJ1-5; D is undetermined. V was shortened by 6 bases and J by 0 bases, with 21 bases between the two germline ends. The germline V gene encodes CDR1 MNHNS and CDR2 SASEGT. There are 18 residues in the CDR3.

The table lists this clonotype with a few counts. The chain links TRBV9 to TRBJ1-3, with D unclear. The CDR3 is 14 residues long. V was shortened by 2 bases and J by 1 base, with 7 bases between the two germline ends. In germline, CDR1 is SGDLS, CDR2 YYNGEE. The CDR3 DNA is TGTGCCAGCAGCGTGGCGGGGTCTGGAAACACCATATATTTT. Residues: CASSVAGSGNTIYF.

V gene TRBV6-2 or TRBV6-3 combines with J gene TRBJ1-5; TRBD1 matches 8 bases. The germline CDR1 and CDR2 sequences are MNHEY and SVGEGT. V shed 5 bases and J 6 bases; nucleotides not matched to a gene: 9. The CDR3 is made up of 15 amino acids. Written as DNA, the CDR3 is TGTGCCAGCAGTGTCGGGCAGGGGGCAAGTCAGCCCCAGCATTTT. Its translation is CASSVGQGASQPQHF.

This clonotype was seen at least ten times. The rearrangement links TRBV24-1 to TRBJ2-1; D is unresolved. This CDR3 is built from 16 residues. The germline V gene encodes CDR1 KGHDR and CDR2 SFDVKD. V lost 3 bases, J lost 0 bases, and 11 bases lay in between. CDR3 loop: CATSDTRSSSYNEQFF. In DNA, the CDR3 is TGTGCCACCAGTGATACCAGAAGTAGCTCCTACAATGAGCAGTTCTTC.

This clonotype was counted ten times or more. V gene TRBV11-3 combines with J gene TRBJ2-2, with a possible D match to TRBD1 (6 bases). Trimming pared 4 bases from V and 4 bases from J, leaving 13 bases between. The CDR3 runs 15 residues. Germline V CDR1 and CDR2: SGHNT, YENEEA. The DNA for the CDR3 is TGTGCCAGCAGCTCCCTAGGGGGTATCACCGGGGAGCTGTTTTTT. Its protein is CASSSLGGITGELFF.

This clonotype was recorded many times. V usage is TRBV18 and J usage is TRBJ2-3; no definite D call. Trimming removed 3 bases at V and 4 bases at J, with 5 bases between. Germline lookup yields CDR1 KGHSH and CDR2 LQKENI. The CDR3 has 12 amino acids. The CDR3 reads CASSPTSDTQYF. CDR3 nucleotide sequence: TGTGCCAGCTCACCCACATCAGATACGCAGTATTTT.

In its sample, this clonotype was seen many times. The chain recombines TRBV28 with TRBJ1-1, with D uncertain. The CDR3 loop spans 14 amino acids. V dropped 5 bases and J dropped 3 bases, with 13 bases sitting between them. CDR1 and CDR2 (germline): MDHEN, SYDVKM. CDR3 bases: TGTGCCAGCAGTCGACGAGGATTATACACTGAAGCTTTCTTT. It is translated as CASSRRGLYTEAFF.

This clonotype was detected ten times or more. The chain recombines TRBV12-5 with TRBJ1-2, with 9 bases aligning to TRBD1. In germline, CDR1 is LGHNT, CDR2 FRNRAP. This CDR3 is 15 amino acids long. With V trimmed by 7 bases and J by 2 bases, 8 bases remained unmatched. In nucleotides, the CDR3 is TGTGCTAGTGCCCTGGACAGGGGAAGCAACTATGGCTACACCTTC. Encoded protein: CASALDRGSNYGYTF.

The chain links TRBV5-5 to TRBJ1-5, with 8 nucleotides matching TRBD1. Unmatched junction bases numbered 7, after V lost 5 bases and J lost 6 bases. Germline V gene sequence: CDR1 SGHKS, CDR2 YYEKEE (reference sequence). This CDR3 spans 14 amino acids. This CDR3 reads CASSIRQGSQPQHF. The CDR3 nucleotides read TGTGCCAGCAGTATCAGACAGGGGAGTCAGCCCCAGCATTTT.

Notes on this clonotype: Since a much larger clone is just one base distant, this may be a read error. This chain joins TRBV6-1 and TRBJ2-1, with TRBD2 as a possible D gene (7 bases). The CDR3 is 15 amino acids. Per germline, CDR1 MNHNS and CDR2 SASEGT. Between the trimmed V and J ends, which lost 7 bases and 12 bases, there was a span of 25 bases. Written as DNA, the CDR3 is TGTGCCAGCACTGCTGGGGGGGGGGGCCGGGATGGGCAGTTCTTC. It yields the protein CASTAGGGGRDGQFF.

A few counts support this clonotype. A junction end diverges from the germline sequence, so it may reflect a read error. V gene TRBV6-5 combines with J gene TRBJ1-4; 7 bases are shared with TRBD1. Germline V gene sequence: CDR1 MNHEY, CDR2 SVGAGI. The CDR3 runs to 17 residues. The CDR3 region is CARSYSIGQAADEKLFF. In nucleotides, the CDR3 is TGTGCCCGCAGTTACTCCATTGGACAGGCTGCGGATGAAAAACTGTTTTTT.

The CDR3 region has the DNA TGCAGCGTTGTCGAACTAGCGGGTTCCAATGAGCAGTTCTTC. It codes for CSVVELAGSNEQFF. The chain employs TRBV29-1 and TRBJ2-1, with 9 bases aligning to TRBD2. CDR3 length: 14 amino acids. J lost 6 bases, V lost 4 bases, and 7 bases had no gene match. CDR1 is SQVTM, CDR2 ANQGSEA, per germline.

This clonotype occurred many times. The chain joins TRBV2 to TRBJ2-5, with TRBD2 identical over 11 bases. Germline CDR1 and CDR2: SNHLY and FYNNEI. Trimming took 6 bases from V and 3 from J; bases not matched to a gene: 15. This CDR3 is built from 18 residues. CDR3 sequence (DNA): TGTGCCAGCAGGCGCGGGCAAATCGGGACTAGCGGCAAAGAGACCCAGTACTTC. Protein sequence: CASRRGQIGTSGKETQYF.

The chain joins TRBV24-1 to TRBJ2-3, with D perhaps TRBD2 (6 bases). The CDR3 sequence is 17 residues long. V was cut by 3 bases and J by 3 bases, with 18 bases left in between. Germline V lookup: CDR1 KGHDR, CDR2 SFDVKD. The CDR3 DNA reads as TGTGCCACCAGTGATGCCGTGGGGCGGGGCCTGACAGATACGCAGTATTTT. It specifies CATSDAVGRGLTDTQYF.

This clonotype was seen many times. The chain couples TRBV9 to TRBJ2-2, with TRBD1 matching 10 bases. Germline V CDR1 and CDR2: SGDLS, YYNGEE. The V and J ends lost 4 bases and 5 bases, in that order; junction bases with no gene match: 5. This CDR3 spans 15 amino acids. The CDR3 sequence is CASSSTGGSTGELFF. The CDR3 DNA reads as TGTGCCAGCAGCTCGACAGGGGGCTCAACCGGGGAGCTGTTTTTT.

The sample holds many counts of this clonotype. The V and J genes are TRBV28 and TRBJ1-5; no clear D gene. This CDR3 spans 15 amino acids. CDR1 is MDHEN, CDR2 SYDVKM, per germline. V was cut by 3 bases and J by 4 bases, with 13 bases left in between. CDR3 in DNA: TGTGCCAGCAGTTTTCCCTTTGGGGAAAATCAGCCCCAGCATTTT. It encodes CASSFPFGENQPQHF.

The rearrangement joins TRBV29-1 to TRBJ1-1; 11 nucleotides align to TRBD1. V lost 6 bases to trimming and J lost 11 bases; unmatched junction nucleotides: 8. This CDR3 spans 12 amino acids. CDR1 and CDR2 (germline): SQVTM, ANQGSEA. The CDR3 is CSVLGTGGKAFF. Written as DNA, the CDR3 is TGCAGCGTCCTCGGGACAGGGGGAAAGGCTTTCTTT. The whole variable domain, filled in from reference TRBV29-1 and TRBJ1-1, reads SAVISQKPSRDICQRGTSLTIQCQVDSQVTMMFWYRQQPGQSLTLIATANQGSEATYESGFVIDKFPISRPNLTFSTLTVSNMSPEDSSIYLCSVLGTGGKAFFGQGTRLTVV.

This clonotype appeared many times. CDR3 loop: CASSGTGGRYEQYF. Here the CDR3 DNA reads TGCGCCAGCAGCGGGACAGGGGGCCGTTACGAGCAGTACTTC. The chain has TRBV5-1 and TRBJ2-7; 12 bases are a match to TRBD1. CDR3 length: 14 amino acids. The junction had 3 bases not matched to a gene; V was cut back by 4 bases and J by 4 bases. Germline V gene lookup returns CDR1 SGHRS and CDR2 YFSETQ.

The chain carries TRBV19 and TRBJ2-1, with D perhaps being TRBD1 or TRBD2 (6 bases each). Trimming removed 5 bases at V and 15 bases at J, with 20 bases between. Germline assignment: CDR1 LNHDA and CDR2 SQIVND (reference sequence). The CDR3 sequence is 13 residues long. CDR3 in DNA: TGTGCCAGTAGTCCGGTACAAGGGGGAGGTCTGTTCTTC. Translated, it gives CASSPVQGGGLFF.

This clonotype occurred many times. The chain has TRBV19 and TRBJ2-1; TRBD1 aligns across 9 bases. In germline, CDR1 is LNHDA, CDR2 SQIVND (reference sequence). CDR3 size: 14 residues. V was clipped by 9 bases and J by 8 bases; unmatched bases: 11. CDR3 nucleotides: TGTGCCAGCTGGGGACAGGGCCTTTTGGATGAGCAGTTCTTC. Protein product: CASWGQGLLDEQFF.

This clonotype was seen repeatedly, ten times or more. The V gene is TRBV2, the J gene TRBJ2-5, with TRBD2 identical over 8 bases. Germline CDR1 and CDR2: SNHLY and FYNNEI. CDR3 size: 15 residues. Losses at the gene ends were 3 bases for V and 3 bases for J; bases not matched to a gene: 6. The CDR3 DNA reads TGTGCCAGCAGTGATAATGCAGCGGGGGAAGAGACCCAGTACTTC. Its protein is CASSDNAAGEETQYF. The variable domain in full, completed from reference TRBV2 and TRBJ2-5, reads EPEVTQTPSHQVTQMGQEVILRCVPISNHLYFYWYRQILGQKVEFLVSFYNNEISEKSEIFDDQFSVERPDGSNFTLKIRSTKLEDSAMYFCASSDNAAGEETQYFGPGTRLLVL.

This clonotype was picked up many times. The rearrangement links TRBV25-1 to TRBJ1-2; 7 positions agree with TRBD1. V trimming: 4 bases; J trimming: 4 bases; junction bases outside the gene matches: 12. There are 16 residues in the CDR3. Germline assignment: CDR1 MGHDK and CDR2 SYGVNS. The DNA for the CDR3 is TGTGCCAGCAGTGGCTATAGCGACAGGGCGGTCTATGGCTACACCTTC. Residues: CASSGYSDRAVYGYTF.

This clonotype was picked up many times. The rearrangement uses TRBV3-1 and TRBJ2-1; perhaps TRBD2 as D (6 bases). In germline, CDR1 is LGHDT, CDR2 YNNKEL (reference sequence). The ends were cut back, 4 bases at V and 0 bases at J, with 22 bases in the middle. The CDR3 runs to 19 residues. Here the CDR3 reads CASSRRLPLSGHSYNEQFF. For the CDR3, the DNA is TGTGCCAGCAGCCGGCGACTTCCGCTTAGCGGACACTCCTACAATGAGCAGTTCTTC.

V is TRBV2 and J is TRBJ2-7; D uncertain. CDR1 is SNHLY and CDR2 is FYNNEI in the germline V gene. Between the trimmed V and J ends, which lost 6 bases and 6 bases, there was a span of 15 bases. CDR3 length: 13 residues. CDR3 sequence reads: CASRKDSGLEQYF. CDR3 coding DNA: TGTGCCAGCAGGAAAGATTCGGGTCTCGAGCAGTACTTC.